Following are 14 T cell receptor beta chains from one sample sequenced in a study of beta chain features in type 1 diabetes (dated by TCRdb to 2017 to 2018). Overall results and qualifications from the work: In all four CD4+ subsets, TCRB CDR3 length was moderately but significantly shorter in type 1 diabetes patients.

Library generation was performed with the immunoSEQ multiplex PCR assay. All of the isolated RNA was reverse transcribed with the High Capacity cDNA Reverse Transcription Kit, so expressed TCRB transcripts were sequenced. Drawn from immuneACCESS, this table holds only the in-frame rearrangements with V and J called that TCRdb kept. Clones are partly lost; checked studies trace under half to an unresolved V gene and leave the rest unexplained. Recorded for this sample are roughly 330,000 clones; 13% of them occurred a single time. Clones ranked in the top ten supply approximately 0.016% of the sample. Their recognized antigens are unknown. The sequenced sample was naive CD4+ T cells from blood. What the cell subset or site label conveys for this sample: true naive CD4+ T cells. The origin of the receptors is a woman aged 18-30 years with type 1 diabetes.

The genes are TRBV18 and TRBJ1-4; 7 nucleotides line up with TRBD1. J lost 8 bases, V lost 6 bases, and 6 bases had no gene match. The CDR3 extends over 13 amino acids. Germline lookup yields CDR1 KGHSH and CDR2 LQKENI. CDR3 region: CASSAPGQEKLFF. CDR3 in DNA: TGTGCCAGCTCTGCGCCGGGACAGGAAAAACTGTTTTTT.

This clone was detected only a few times. The J gene is TRBJ1-2, the V gene TRBV7-9, with 7 nucleotides matching TRBD1. Germline CDR1 reads SEHNR; CDR2 reads FQNEAQ (reference sequence). The CDR3 runs to 15 residues. V was clipped by 5 bases and J by 4 bases; unmatched bases: 10. The CDR3 DNA sequence: TGTGCCAGCAGCAATAACAGGGGATCGGTCTATGGCTACACCTTC. Amino acids: CASSNNRGSVYGYTF.

V is TRBV28 and J is TRBJ2-5, with a tentative D call TRBD2 (6 bases). Trimming took 2 bases from V and 2 from J, leaving 9 bases between them. This CDR3 spans 14 amino acids. Per germline, CDR1 MDHEN and CDR2 SYDVKM. The CDR3 DNA reads as TGTGCCAGCAGTTTAGCGGGGCTACAAGAGACCCAGTACTTC. It specifies CASSLAGLQETQYF.

The chain is built from TRBV5-1 and TRBJ2-2, with 8 bases fitting TRBD1. CDR3 length equals 15 residues. J gave up 4 bases and V 2 bases, and 4 bases lay outside the gene matches. Per germline, CDR1 SGHRS and CDR2 YFSETQ. CDR3 bases: TGCGCCAGCAGCTTACAGGGGGAGAGCACCGGGGAGCTGTTTTTT. It encodes CASSLQGESTGELFF.

The J gene is TRBJ1-2, the V gene TRBV18, with a tentative D call TRBD1 (5 bases). CDR1 KGHSH and CDR2 LQKENI come from the germline V gene. There are 14 residues in the CDR3. Trimming pared 3 bases from V and 8 bases from J, leaving 16 bases between. The CDR3 reads CASSPEGVMRGYTF. The CDR3 DNA sequence: TGTGCCAGCTCACCTGAAGGGGTTATGAGGGGCTACACCTTC.

The J gene is TRBJ2-3, the V gene TRBV2; no reliable D call. Germline CDR1 reads SNHLY; CDR2 reads FYNNEI. Trimming pared 5 bases from V and 2 bases from J, leaving 14 bases between. This CDR3 is 15 amino acids long. The CDR3 is CASSLASSSTDTQYF. The DNA for the CDR3 is TGTGCCAGCAGTTTGGCATCTTCTTCCACAGATACGCAGTATTTT.

CDR3: CASSRGVRAFF. The DNA for the CDR3 is TGTGCCAGTAGCCGAGGAGTGAGAGCTTTCTTT. The rearrangement joins TRBV19 to TRBJ1-1; D gene ambiguous. The CDR3 runs 11 residues. The germline V and J ends were trimmed by 6 bases and 10 bases, with 12 bases remaining between them. Germline V gives CDR1 LNHDA, CDR2 SQIVND (reference sequence).

This chain joins TRBV5-4 and TRBJ2-7; 8 nucleotides match TRBD2. The V gene's germline CDR1 is SGHNT and CDR2 YYREEE (reference sequence). The V and J ends lost 0 bases and 6 bases, in that order; junction bases with no gene match: 5. The CDR3 consists of 14 residues. CDR3 loop: CASSLEGTRAEQYF. CDR3 coding DNA: TGTGCCAGCAGCTTGGAGGGGACTAGGGCCGAGCAGTACTTC.

The rearrangement uses TRBV7-6 and TRBJ2-3, with D tentatively TRBD1 (6 bases). The V end was cut by 5 bases, the J end by 0 bases, with 9 bases between. The CDR3 contains 14 residues. The germline V gene encodes CDR1 SGHVS and CDR2 FNYEAQ. CDR3 nucleotide sequence: TGTGCCAGCAGCCCGGACAGTAGCACAGATACGCAGTATTTT. Translating it yields CASSPDSSTDTQYF.

A word on this clone: The sample holds other DNA sequences that translate to the same CDR3. The rearrangement uses TRBV5-1 and TRBJ2-3, with TRBD1 as a possible D gene (5 bases). The CDR3 spans 14 residues. V was clipped by 0 bases and J by 1 base, with 6 bases between them. Germline CDR1 is SGHRS and CDR2 is YFSETQ. The CDR3 reads CASSLGGRTDTQYF. CDR3 DNA sequence: TGCGCCAGCAGCTTGGGGGGCCGCACAGATACGCAGTATTTT.

The chain has TRBV10-3 and TRBJ2-2; D unresolved. Trimming took off 3 bases at V and 3 bases at J, with 5 bases between the two ends. CDR3 length equals 13 residues. Germline CDR1 reads ENHRY; CDR2 reads SYGVKD. CDR3 nucleotides: TGTGCCATCAGTGACGTTCACACCGGGGAGCTGTTTTTT. Translation: CAISDVHTGELFF.

V is TRBV11-2 and J is TRBJ2-2; a weak D match, TRBD2 (5 bases). CDR1 and CDR2 from the germline V gene are SGHAT and FQNNGV. Trimming removed 2 bases from V and 2 bases from J, with 6 bases in between. The CDR3 has 14 amino acids. CDR3 nucleotide sequence: TGTGCCAGCAGCTTAAGGACTAACACCGGGGAGCTGTTTTTT. The encoded protein is CASSLRTNTGELFF.

This sequence joins TRBV27 and TRBJ1-1; a weak D match, TRBD1 (6 bases). From germline, CDR1 is MNHEY and CDR2 SMNVEV (reference sequence). The CDR3 has 14 amino acids. V lost 1 base to trimming and J lost 4 bases, with 10 bases between them. CDR3 amino acids: CASSLWAGVTEAFF. The DNA of the CDR3 is TGTGCCAGCAGTTTATGGGCAGGGGTCACTGAAGCTTTCTTT.

This clone was seen a few times. The chain carries TRBV11-2 and TRBJ2-6; 7 bases are a match to TRBD1. V lost 5 bases to trimming and J lost 4 bases; unmatched junction nucleotides: 14. The CDR3 contains 18 residues. Germline values: CDR1 SGHAT, CDR2 FQNNGV. In DNA, the CDR3 is TGTGCCAGCAGCCCCCGGACAGGTTCAGTAGTCGGGGCCAACGTCCTGACTTTC. Translating it yields CASSPRTGSVVGANVLTF.